This T cell receptor beta chain was profiled in a study of monozygotic twins with inflammatory bowel disease. Findings of the study overall: Differences in immunosuppressive treatment may have been a source of added variability in patient repertoires.

Someone took an approximately 2.5 ml blood sample from each of the donors. As for this clonotype: Its antigen remains unidentified.

This CDR3 comprises 15 residues. Per germline, CDR1 DFQATT and CDR2 SNEGSKA (reference sequence). UMIs were attached via template switching, each with a 6-nucleotide sample barcode. Following a re-call of the 5' RACE reads, TCRdb has one entry per CDR3 protein and lacks DNA. Its table lists 150,000 to 200,000 distinct CDR3 sequences. Sequenced: blood. The rearrangement links TRBV20-1 to TRBJ2-7. The sequence was collected from a human donor with ulcerative colitis or Crohn's disease, or a healthy co-twin of an affected twin (not recorded which). The chain's CDR3 is CSASPISRHSYEQYF.